This TCR beta chain was recorded in a study of T cells after yellow fever vaccination. CDR1 and CDR2 from the germline V gene are SGHNT and YYREEE (reference sequence). CDR3 length equals 13 residues. J lost 5 bases, V lost 0 bases, and 2 bases had no gene match. Universal primer sites and UMIs were introduced during 5'RACE template-switching synthesis of TCR cDNA. A single record per CDR3 protein comes from TCRdb applying MiXCR to the 5' RACE reads. The sample shows thousands of distinct CDR3 sequences, approximately 5.9% of them seen only once. This clonotype was observed a handful of times. Study-wide points: Most primary-vaccination clones reappeared after the booster (about 97% CD4, 85% to 90% CD8). Some clonotypes were seen in both the CD4 and the CD8 compartments. These made up a small share and likely arose from convergent recombination. Contamination of FACS-sorted repertoires by abundant clonotypes from the bulk population could occur.

The rearrangement links TRBV5-4 to TRBJ2-7, with 7 positions matching TRBD2. The source of this sequence is a man aged 18-30 years who received the YFV17D yellow fever vaccine. Sample: PBMCs, either bulk or a sorted T-cell subset (CD4+, CD8+, memory, or dextramer-sorted; not recorded which), taken roughly 15 days after the first yellow fever vaccination. The CDR3 coding sequence is TGTGCCAGCAGCTTGGCTGCGGGGGACGAGCAGTACTTC. It yields the protein CASSLAAGDEQYF.